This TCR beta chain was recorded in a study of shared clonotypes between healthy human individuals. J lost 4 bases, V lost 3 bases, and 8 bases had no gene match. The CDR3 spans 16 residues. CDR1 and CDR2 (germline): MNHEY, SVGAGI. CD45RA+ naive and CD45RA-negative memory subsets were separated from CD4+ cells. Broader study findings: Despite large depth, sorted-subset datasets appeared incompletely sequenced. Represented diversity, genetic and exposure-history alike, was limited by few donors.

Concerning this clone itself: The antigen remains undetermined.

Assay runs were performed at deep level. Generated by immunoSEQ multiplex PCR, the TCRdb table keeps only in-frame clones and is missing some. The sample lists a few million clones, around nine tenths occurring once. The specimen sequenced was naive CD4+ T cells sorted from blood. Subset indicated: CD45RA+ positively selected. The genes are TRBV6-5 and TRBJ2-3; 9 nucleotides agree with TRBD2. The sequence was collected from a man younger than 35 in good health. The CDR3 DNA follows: TGTGCCAGCAGTTATGCCAAGCGGGAGGCCCCAGATACGCAGTATTTT. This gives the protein CASSYAKREAPDTQYF.